What follows is one T cell receptor (beta chain) and its context. This sample stems from a study of blood T cell repertoires in COVID-19. At the level of the study: Acute-phase and convalescent COVID-19 samples originated in the United States, Italy and Spain. T cells, B-cell-depleted T cells, or PBMCs supplied cDNA or gDNA.

As originally analysed: Estimation of nucleated cell counts was performed using reference gene primer amplification. The table came from immunoSEQ multiplex PCR; TCRdb's copy has only in-frame clones and leaves some out. That table is the source of V, J and clone size, and D and trimming were worked out from the DNA. The data show nearly 300,000 clones, about nine tenths seen once. Per germline, CDR1 LGHNA and CDR2 YNFKEQ. The V segment lost 2 bases and the J segment 2 bases; nucleotides outside the gene matches: 9. The length of the CDR3 is 16 residues. The specimen was peripheral blood. The rearrangement uses TRBV4-2 and TRBJ2-7, with TRBD1 matching 7 bases. The sequence was obtained from a woman aged 30 to 39 who had recovered from COVID-19. Written as DNA, the CDR3 is TGTGCCAGCAGCCAATATACAGGGGCTTCCCCCTACGAGCAGTACTTC. Its translation is CASSQYTGASPYEQYF.